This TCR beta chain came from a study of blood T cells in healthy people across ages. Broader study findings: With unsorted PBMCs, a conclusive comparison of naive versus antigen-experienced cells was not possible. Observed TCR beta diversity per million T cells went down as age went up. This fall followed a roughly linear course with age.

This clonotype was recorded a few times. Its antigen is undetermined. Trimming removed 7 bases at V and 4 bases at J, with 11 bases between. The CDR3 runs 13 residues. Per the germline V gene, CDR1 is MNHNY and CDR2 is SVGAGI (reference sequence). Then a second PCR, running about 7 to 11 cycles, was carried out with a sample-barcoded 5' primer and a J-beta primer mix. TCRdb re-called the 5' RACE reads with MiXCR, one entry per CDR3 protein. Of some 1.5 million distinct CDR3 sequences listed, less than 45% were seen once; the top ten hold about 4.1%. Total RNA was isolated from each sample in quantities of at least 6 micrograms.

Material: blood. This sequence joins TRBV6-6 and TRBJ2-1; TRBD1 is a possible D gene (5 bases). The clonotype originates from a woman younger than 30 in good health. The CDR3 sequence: CASTLTDYNEQFF. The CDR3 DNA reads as TGTGCCAGCACTTTGACAGATTACAATGAGCAGTTCTTC.